This is a list of T cell receptor beta chains from one sample in a study of human T cells and chemical hapten exposure. From the RACE reads, TCRdb called clonotypes with MiXCR, one entry per CDR3 protein. The profile shows some 200,000 distinct CDR3 sequences, around 20% of them singletons. The source material was whole blood, sampled in connection with sensitization to the hapten diphenylcyclopropenone (DPC). These receptors came from a woman aged 45-60 years with alopecia areata. Some clones in this sample may be carry-over from other donors' samples. Both conserved end residues are part of each CDR3. D genes are given only for firm matches. Expanded clones are given a class, and other clones once, few, many or no size at all.

j_call | d_call | clone_size | v_call | cdr3_nt | cdr3_aa
TRBJ2-2 | - | few | TRBV27 | TGTGCCACCAGGCTACTAAACACCGGGGAGCTGTTTTTT | CATRLLNTGELFF
TRBJ2-1 | TRBD2 | - | TRBV6-5 | TGTGCCAGCATAGCTAGCGGAGCCCTCCAGGGTGAGCAGTTCTTC | CASIASGALQGEQFF
TRBJ1-1 | - | - | TRBV14 | TGTGCCAGCAGCCTGGGGGCTAGGCATGCAGCTTTCTTT | CASSLGARHAAFF
TRBJ2-1 | - | few | TRBV2 | TGTGCCAGCAGTGTGCAGACGTCGTACAATGAGCAGTTCTTC | CASSVQTSYNEQFF
TRBJ1-5 | - | many | TRBV3-1 | TGTGCCAGCAGCCCCTTACTGACAGGAGGACAGCCCCAGCATTTT | CASSPLLTGGQPQHF
TRBJ2-6 | - | few | TRBV20-1 | TGCAGTGCTTCGAGACTAACGGGGGCCAACGTCCTGACTTTC | CSASRLTGANVLTF
TRBJ2-1 | TRBD2 | few | TRBV7-9 | TGTGCCAGCAGCTTAGAGGTTTGGACTAGCGGGAACGATGAGCAGTTCTTC | CASSLEVWTSGNDEQFF
TRBJ2-2 | TRBD1 | few | TRBV6-2/TRBV6-3 | TGTGCCAGCAGTCGGACAGGGTCGACCGGGGAGCTGTTTTTT | CASSRTGSTGELFF
TRBJ1-3 | - | - | TRBV30 | TGTGCCTGGAGTGGCGGCGACTCTGGAAACACCATATATTTT | CAWSGGDSGNTIYF
TRBJ2-5 | - | few | TRBV11-2 | TGTGCCAGCAGCTTAACCCCTCCGGGGGCGCCGGAGACCCAGTACTTC | CASSLTPPGAPETQYF
TRBJ2-6 | - | - | TRBV20-1 | TGCAGTGCCTTGAGGGGGTCTGGGGCCAACGTCCTGACTTTC | CSALRGSGANVLTF
TRBJ2-6 | - | - | TRBV6-4 | TGTGCCAGCAGTGATACCTGGACGGACTCTGGGGCCAACGTCCTGACTTTC | CASSDTWTDSGANVLTF
TRBJ2-1 | - | few | TRBV7-9 | TGTGCCAGCAGTTGGGGGACCTACAATGAGCAGTTCTTC | CASSWGTYNEQFF
TRBJ2-7 | - | - | TRBV5-1 | TGCGCCAGCAGGGACAAGCTCTACGAGCAGTACTTC | CASRDKLYEQYF
TRBJ2-2 | - | - | TRBV6-5 | TGTGCCACCTCCAGGAACACCGGGGAGCTGTTTTTT | CATSRNTGELFF
TRBJ1-6 | - | - | TRBV18 | TGTGCCAGCTCACAGGATCAAAATTCACCCCTCCACTTT | CASSQDQNSPLHF
TRBJ2-3 | TRBD1 | few | TRBV29-1 | TGCAGCGTTAAGTACAGGGGGCTCGCAGATACGCAGTATTTT | CSVKYRGLADTQYF
TRBJ2-2 | - | few | TRBV11-2 | TGTGCCAGCAGCTTAAGCCCTAAGGAGACCGGGGAGCTGTTTTTT | CASSLSPKETGELFF
TRBJ2-3 | TRBD2 | - | TRBV7-6 | TGTGCCAGCAGCTTGCTAGCGGGAGCGGGGCCAGATACGCAGTATTTT | CASSLLAGAGPDTQYF
TRBJ2-2 | - | - | TRBV10-1 | TGCGCCAGCAGTGAGTCGAGGGGGTTGGACACCGGGGAGCTGTTTTTT | CASSESRGLDTGELFF
TRBJ1-5 | - | - | TRBV12-3/TRBV12-4 | TGTGCCAGCAGTTGGACAGACAGTCAGCCCCAGCATTTT | CASSWTDSQPQHF
TRBJ1-1 | TRBD1 | few | TRBV7-9 | TGTGCCAGCAGCTTAGTGGAGGACAGGGGTGAAGCTTTCTTT | CASSLVEDRGEAFF
TRBJ2-1 | TRBD2 | - | TRBV7-2 | TGTGCCAGCAGCTTGACCGGGACTACCTACAATGAGCAGTTCTTC | CASSLTGTTYNEQFF
TRBJ2-1 | - | few | TRBV20-1 | TGCAGTGCTGGGGCCTCACTAGATATGAGCAATGAGCAGTTCTTC | CSAGASLDMSNEQFF
TRBJ2-3 | TRBD2 | many | TRBV7-2 | TGTGCCAGCACCCTTCAGACTAGCGGGATAGCAGATACGCAGTATTTT | CASTLQTSGIADTQYF
TRBJ1-1 | - | - | TRBV29-1 | TGCAGCGTCGTGACGGCCCACGGGACTGAAGCTTTCTTT | CSVVTAHGTEAFF
TRBJ2-3 | TRBD2 | many | TRBV9 | TGTGCCAGCAGCGCCGGGGGGGGGCCCCGAGATACGCAGTATTTT | CASSAGGGPRDTQYF
TRBJ2-1 | TRBD1 | few | TRBV10-3 | TGTGCCATCAGTGTTTCCCGGACAGGGTTTAACTATGAGCAGTTCTTC | CAISVSRTGFNYEQFF
TRBJ1-2 | TRBD1 | - | TRBV29-1 | TGCAGCGTTGTCCAGGGGGCGTCGGGCTACAGCTTC | CSVVQGASGYSF
TRBJ1-5 | - | few | TRBV29-1 | TGCAGCGTTGAGAGAGGCGCGAATCAGCCCCAGCATTTT | CSVERGANQPQHF
TRBJ2-5 | - | - | TRBV2 | TGTGCCAGCAGTGAAGCACCCGCCGACGCTACCCAGTACTTC | CASSEAPADATQYF
TRBJ1-5 | - | - | TRBV7-8 | TGTGCCAGCAGCAGGGATGGACGGCAGCATTTT | CASSRDGRQHF
TRBJ2-3 | - | - | TRBV29-1 | TGCAGCGTAGACTCATCTAGCACAGATACGCAGTATTTT | CSVDSSSTDTQYF
TRBJ1-1 | - | - | TRBV5-1 | TGCGCCAATACAGGGACGAGCACTGAAGCTTTCTTT | CANTGTSTEAFF
TRBJ2-1 | - | - | TRBV3-1 | TGTGCCAGCAGCCAATTTACGGGACCGAGCAATGAGCAGTTCTTC | CASSQFTGPSNEQFF
TRBJ2-3 | - | few | TRBV7-2 | TGTGCCAGCAGCTCAGAAGGGGGTACACAGTATTTT | CASSSEGGTQYF
TRBJ2-3 | - | few | TRBV11-2 | TGTGCCAGCAGACCCCTCAGGACGGGGTCAGATACGCAGTATTTT | CASRPLRTGSDTQYF
TRBJ2-1 | - | few | TRBV7-2 | TGTGCCAGCTCAGAGGGAGTCTACAATGAGCAGTTCTTC | CASSEGVYNEQFF